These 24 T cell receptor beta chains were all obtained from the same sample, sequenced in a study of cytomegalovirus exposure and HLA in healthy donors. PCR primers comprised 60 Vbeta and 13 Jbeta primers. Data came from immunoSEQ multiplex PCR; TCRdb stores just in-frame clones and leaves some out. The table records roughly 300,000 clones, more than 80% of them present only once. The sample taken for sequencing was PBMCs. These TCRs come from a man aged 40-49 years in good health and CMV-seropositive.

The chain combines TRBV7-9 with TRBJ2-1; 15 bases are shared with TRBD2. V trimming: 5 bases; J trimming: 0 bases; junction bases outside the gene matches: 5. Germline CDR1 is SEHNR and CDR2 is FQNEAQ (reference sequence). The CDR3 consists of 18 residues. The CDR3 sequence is CASSPGLAGGLSYNEQFF. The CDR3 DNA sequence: TGTGCCAGCAGCCCGGGACTAGCGGGAGGCCTCTCCTACAATGAGCAGTTCTTC.

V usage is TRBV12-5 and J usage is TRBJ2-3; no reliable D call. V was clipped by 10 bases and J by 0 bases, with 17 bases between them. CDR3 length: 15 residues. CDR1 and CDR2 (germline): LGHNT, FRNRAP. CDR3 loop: CANSYHPPSTDTQYF. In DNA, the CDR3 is TGTGCTAACTCCTACCATCCCCCTAGCACAGATACGCAGTATTTT.

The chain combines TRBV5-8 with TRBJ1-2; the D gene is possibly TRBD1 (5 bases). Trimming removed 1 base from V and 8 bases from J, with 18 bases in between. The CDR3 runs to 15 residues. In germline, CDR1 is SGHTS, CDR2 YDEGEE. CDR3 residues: CASSLQGSTLGGYTF. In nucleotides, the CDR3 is TGTGCCAGCAGCTTGCAGGGTTCAACTTTAGGAGGCTACACCTTC. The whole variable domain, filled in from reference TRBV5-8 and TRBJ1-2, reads EAGVTQSPTHLIKTRGQQATLRCSPISGHTSVYWYQQALGLGLQFLLWYDEGEERNRGNFPPRFSGRQFPNYSSELNVNALELEDSALYLCASSLQGSTLGGYTFGSGTRLTVV.

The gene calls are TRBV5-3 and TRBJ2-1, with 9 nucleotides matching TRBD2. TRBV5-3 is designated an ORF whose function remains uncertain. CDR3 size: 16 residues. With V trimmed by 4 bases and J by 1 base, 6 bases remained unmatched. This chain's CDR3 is CARSPVAGDSYNEQFF. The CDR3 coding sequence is TGTGCCAGAAGCCCTGTAGCGGGAGATTCCTACAATGAGCAGTTCTTC.

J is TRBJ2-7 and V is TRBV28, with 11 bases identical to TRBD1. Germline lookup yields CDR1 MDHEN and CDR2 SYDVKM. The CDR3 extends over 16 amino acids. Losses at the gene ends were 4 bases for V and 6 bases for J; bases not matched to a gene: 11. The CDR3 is CASSSRDRGASAEQYF. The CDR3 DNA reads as TGTGCCAGCAGTTCCCGGGACAGGGGGGCATCGGCCGAGCAGTACTTC.

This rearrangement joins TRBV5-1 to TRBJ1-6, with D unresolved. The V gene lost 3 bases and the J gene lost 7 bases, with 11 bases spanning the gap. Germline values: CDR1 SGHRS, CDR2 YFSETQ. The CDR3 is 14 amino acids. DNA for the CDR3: TGCGCCAGCAGCTCTCCCTCTTCCAATTCACCCCTCCACTTT. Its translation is CASSSPSSNSPLHF.

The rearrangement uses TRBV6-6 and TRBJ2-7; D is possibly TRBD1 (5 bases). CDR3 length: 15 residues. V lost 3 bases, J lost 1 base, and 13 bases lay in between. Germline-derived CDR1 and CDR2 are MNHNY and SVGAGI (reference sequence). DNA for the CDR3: TGTGCCAGCAGTTATGAAGCCTCAGGGTCCTACGAGCAGTACTTC. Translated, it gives CASSYEASGSYEQYF.

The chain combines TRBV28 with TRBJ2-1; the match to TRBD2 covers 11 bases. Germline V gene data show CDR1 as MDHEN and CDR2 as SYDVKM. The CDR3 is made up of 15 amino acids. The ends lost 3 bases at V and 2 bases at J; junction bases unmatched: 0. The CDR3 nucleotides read TGTGCCAGCAGTTTGGGACTAGCGGCCTACAATGAGCAGTTCTTC. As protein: CASSLGLAAYNEQFF.

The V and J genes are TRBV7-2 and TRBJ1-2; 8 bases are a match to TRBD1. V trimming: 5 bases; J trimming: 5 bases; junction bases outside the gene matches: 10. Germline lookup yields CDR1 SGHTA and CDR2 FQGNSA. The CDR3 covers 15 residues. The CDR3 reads CASSTGTGQGYGYTF. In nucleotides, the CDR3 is TGTGCCAGCAGCACAGGGACAGGTCAGGGGTATGGCTACACCTTC.

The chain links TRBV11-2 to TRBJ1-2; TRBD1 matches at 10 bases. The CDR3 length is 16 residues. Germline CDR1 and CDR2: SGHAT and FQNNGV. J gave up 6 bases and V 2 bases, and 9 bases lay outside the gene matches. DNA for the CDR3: TGTGCCAGCAGCTTAAAAGGGACAGGGGTAGTAAATGGCTACACCTTC. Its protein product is CASSLKGTGVVNGYTF.

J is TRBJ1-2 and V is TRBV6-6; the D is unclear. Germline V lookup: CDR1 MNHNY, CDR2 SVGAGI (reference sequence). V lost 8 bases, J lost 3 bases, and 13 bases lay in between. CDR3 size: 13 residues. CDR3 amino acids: CASARGRDYGYTF. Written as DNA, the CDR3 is TGTGCCAGCGCTAGAGGGAGGGACTATGGCTACACCTTC.

CDR3 nucleotide sequence: TGTGCCAGCAGCCAATCGGACAGGAGGAACACCGGGGAGCTGTTTTTT. Residues: CASSQSDRRNTGELFF. This sequence joins TRBV4-2 and TRBJ2-2, with 7 bases identical to TRBD1. Per the germline V gene, CDR1 is LGHNA and CDR2 is YNFKEQ. The CDR3 is 16 amino acids. Unmatched junction bases numbered 4, after V lost 2 bases and J lost 1 base.

CDR3 sequence: CASSFFFRGSTNEKLFF. The CDR3 bases are TGTGCCAGCAGTTTTTTTTTCAGGGGGTCAACTAATGAAAAACTGTTTTTT. The gene calls are TRBV28 and TRBJ1-4, with 7 bases identical to TRBD1. Losses at the gene ends were 3 bases for V and 0 bases for J; bases not matched to a gene: 7. Germline loops: CDR1 MDHEN, CDR2 SYDVKM. This CDR3 is built from 17 residues. Full variable domain (outside the CDR3, taken from reference TRBV28 and TRBJ1-4): DVKVTQSSRYLVKRTGEKVFLECVQDMDHENMFWYRQDPGLGLRLIYFSYDVKMKEKGDIPEGYSVSREKKERFSLILESASTNQTSMYLCASSFFFRGSTNEKLFFGSGTQLSVL.

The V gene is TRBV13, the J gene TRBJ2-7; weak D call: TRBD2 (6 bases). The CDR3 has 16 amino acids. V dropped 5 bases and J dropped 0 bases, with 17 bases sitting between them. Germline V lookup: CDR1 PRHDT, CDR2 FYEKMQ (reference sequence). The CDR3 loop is CASSPFGRPNSYEQYF. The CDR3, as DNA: TGTGCCAGCAGCCCATTCGGGAGACCAAACTCCTACGAGCAGTACTTC.

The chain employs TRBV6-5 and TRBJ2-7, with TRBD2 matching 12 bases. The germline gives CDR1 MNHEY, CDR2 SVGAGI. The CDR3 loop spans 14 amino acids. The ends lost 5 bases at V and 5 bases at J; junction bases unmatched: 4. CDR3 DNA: TGTGCCAGCAGTCCGACTAGCGGGAGCGACGAGCAGTACTTC. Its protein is CASSPTSGSDEQYF.

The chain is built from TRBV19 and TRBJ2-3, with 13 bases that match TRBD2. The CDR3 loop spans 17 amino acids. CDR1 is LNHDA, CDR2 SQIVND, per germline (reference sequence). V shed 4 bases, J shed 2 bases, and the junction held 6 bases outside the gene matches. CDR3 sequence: CASSTRTSGGPTDTQYF. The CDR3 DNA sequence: TGTGCCAGTAGTACCCGGACTAGCGGGGGACCCACAGATACGCAGTATTTT.

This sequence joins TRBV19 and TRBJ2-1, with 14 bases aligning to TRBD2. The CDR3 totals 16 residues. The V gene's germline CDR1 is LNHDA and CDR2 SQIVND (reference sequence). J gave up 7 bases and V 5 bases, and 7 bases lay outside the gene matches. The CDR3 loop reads CASSVRLAGGINEQFF. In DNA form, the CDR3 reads TGTGCCAGTAGTGTCCGACTAGCGGGAGGGATAAATGAGCAGTTCTTC.

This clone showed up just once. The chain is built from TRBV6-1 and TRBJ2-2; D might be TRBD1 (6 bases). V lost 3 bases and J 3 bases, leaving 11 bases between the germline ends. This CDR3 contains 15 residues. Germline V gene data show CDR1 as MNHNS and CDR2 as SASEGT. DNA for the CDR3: TGTGCCAGCAGTGAGGGGACAACGGACACCGGGGAGCTGTTTTTT. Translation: CASSEGTTDTGELFF.

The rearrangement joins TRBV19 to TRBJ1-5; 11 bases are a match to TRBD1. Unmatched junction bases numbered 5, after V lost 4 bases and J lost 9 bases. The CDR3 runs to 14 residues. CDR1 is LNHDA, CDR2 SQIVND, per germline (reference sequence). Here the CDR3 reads CASSTGTGGTPQHF. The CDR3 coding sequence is TGTGCCAGTAGTACAGGGACAGGGGGAACGCCCCAGCATTTT.

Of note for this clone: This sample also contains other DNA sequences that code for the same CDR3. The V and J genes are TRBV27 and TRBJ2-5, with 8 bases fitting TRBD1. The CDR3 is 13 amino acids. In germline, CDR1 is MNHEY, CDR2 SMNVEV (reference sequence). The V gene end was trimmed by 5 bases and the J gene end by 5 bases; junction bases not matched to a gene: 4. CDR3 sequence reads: CASSLSGGETQYF. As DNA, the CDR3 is TGTGCCAGCAGTCTCTCAGGGGGCGAGACCCAGTACTTC.

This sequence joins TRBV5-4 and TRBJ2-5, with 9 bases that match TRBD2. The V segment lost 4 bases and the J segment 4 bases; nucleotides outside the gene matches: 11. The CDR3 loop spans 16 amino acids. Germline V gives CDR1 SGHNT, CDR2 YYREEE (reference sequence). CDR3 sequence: CASSQRAGGIVETQYF. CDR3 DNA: TGTGCCAGCAGCCAGAGAGCGGGAGGTATAGTAGAGACCCAGTACTTC.

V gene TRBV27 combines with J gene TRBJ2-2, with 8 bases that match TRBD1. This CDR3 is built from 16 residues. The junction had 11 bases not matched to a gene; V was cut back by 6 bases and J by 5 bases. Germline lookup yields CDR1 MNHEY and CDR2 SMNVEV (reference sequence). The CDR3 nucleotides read TGTGCCAGCAGCCTCACCGGGACAGGTGGGACCGGGGAGCTGTTTTTT. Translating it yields CASSLTGTGGTGELFF.

In DNA, the CDR3 is TGTGCCAGCAGGGCCGACAGGGTCCAAGAGACCCAGTACTTC. This encodes CASRADRVQETQYF. V is TRBV6-1 and J is TRBJ2-5, with TRBD1 matching over 7 bases. With 6 bases clipped from V and 1 base from J, the junction kept 5 bases outside the gene matches. CDR3 length: 14 residues. Germline CDR1 reads MNHNS; CDR2 reads SASEGT.

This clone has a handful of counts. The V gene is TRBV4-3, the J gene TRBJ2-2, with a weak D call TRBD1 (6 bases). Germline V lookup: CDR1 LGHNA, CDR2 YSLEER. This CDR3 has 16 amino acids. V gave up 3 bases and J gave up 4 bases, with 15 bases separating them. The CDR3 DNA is TGCGCCAGCAGCCAGGCACTCGGGACAACCACCGGGGAGCTGTTTTTT. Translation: CASSQALGTTTGELFF.